The rows below give T cell receptor beta chains drawn from one sample of a study of CD8+CD57+ T cells in acquired aplastic anemia. In TCRdb, the reads were re-called with MiXCR into one record per CDR3 protein. The top ten clones hold 0.7% to 1% of a sample with around 500,000 distinct CDR3 sequences, less than 35% of them seen once. Sequenced: sorted CD4+, CD8+, or CD8+CD57+ T cells (not recorded which) from PBMCs. These receptors were obtained from a human donor with aplastic anemia. Both conserved end residues are part of each CDR3. The order of the fields is J gene, V gene, clone size, D gene, CDR3 protein. D genes are given only for firm matches. Clone size is given for some rows only: seen once, a few or many times, or a class if the clone is expanded.

>TRBJ2-7|TRBV11-2|few|TRBD2
CASSLVRRGGLARSHEQYF
>TRBJ2-3|TRBV25-1|few|TRBD1
CASSSPGQATDTQYF
>TRBJ2-7|TRBV7-2|many|NA
CASSLDANEQYF
>TRBJ2-2|TRBV19|few|NA
CASSYSGELFF
>TRBJ2-2|TRBV9|NA|NA
CASSGDTVAGELFF
>TRBJ1-6|TRBV5-6|few|NA
CASSLKVFGGPPLHF
>TRBJ1-1|TRBV29-1|NA|NA
CSVGGLSASF
>TRBJ2-7|TRBV7-7|many|NA
CASSLTRDYEQYF
>TRBJ1-2|TRBV7-9|many|NA
CASSLGGYTF
>TRBJ1-2|TRBV12-3/TRBV12-4|NA|NA
CASSLDGGLGYTF
>TRBJ2-1|TRBV11-1|NA|NA
CASSLDYRVYNEQFF
>TRBJ1-2|TRBV7-3|NA|TRBD1
CASSTGQSALRGYTF
>TRBJ1-2|TRBV19|many|NA
CASSLSDGNYGYTF
>TRBJ2-7|TRBV2|many|NA
CASGERGITVYEQYF
>TRBJ1-5|TRBV6-2/TRBV6-3|NA|NA
CASSYNVRAQHF
>TRBJ2-7|TRBV9|NA|NA
CASSVGGSQPLEQYF
>TRBJ1-5|TRBV12-3/TRBV12-4|NA|TRBD1
CASRPNRGKYNQPQHF
>TRBJ2-1|TRBV11-1|NA|NA
CASRRQGHYNEQFF
>TRBJ1-1|TRBV7-2|many|NA
CASSLMGNTEAFF
>TRBJ2-7|TRBV2|many|TRBD2
CASTAGGGPYEQYF
>TRBJ1-1|TRBV10-3|once|NA
CAISEVRTLNTEAFF
>TRBJ2-7|TRBV11-1|NA|TRBD2
CASSLWRGTGTSYHEQYF
>TRBJ1-2|TRBV10-3|NA|TRBD1
CAISGRQGSRYTF
>TRBJ2-3|TRBV20-1|many|NA
CSAPGSRTDTQYF
>TRBJ2-7|TRBV27|NA|TRBD1
CASSDRGFQQYF
>TRBJ1-3|TRBV10-3|few|NA
CAIAFGGAQNTIYF
>TRBJ2-7|TRBV7-9|many|TRBD1
CASATATGNIYEQYF
>TRBJ2-5|TRBV19|NA|TRBD1
CASSIGQGARLQETQYF
>TRBJ2-6|TRBV19|many|NA
CASSIQGPGANVLTF
>TRBJ1-1|TRBV25-1|many|NA
CASSDRTARGAFF
>TRBJ2-5|TRBV15|NA|NA
CATSSPGETQYF
>TRBJ2-1|TRBV20-1|few|NA
CSARVHNEQFF
>TRBJ1-1|TRBV20-1|few|NA
CSARSGTADFMNTEAFF
>TRBJ1-1|TRBV11-1|NA|NA
CASSDPGQRAMNTEAFF
>TRBJ2-7|TRBV24-1|many|NA
CATSDPIRGSGFEQYF
>TRBJ1-2|TRBV7-2|many|NA
CASSLDALGLRGYTF
>TRBJ2-7|TRBV6-1|NA|TRBD1
CASSVSGQGSEQYF
>TRBJ2-5|TRBV20-1|NA|NA
CSATMLANQETQYF
>TRBJ1-6|TRBV2|once|TRBD1
CASDRENNSPLHF
>TRBJ1-3|TRBV19|NA|NA
CASNPGTQHTIYF
>TRBJ2-7|TRBV27|NA|NA
CATPRGEAYEQYF
>TRBJ2-1|TRBV24-1|many|TRBD1
CATSDRDSEAPVF
>TRBJ1-5|TRBV19|NA|TRBD1
CAWRQGQGQPQHF
>TRBJ1-2|TRBV12-3/TRBV12-4|few|NA
CASSLFRGNYGYTF
>TRBJ1-1|TRBV20-1|NA|TRBD1
CSAPDRSKLNTEAFF
>TRBJ2-7|TRBV19|many|TRBD2
CASSITGTSDYEQYF
>TRBJ2-3|TRBV20-1|few|TRBD1
CSALPGQGWTDTQYF
>TRBJ2-7|TRBV9|few|NA
CASSRYPTGYYEQYF
>TRBJ2-7|TRBV24-1|many|NA
CATSDADREVGEQYF
>TRBJ2-7|TRBV7-2|NA|TRBD1
CASSLPLIQGSYEQYF
>TRBJ1-2|TRBV6-5|many|NA
CASSSLSLSGYTF
>TRBJ1-2|TRBV20-1|NA|TRBD1
CSAGTGNGYTF
>TRBJ1-1|TRBV25-1|NA|TRBD1
CASSVKGQGDTEAFF
>TRBJ1-6|TRBV6-1|NA|NA
CASTHGGRDSPLHF
>TRBJ2-7|TRBV20-1|NA|NA
CSAKDLTYEQYF